The 12 T cell receptor beta chains listed next were all sequenced from one sample in a study of T cell repertoires in cytomegalovirus infection. In TCRdb, the reads were re-called with MiXCR into one record per CDR3 protein. The sample has about 530,000 distinct CDR3 sequences; around 27% are singletons. Material for sequencing was PBMCs. All receptors come from a human donor in good health (CMV status not recorded). Some clones in this sample may be carry-over from other donors' samples.

This clonotype was seen at least ten times. The rearrangement joins TRBV7-9 to TRBJ1-2; tentative D call: TRBD1 (6 bases). This CDR3 has 18 residues. CDR1 and CDR2 (germline): SEHNR, FQNEAQ (reference sequence). With 10 bases removed from V and 4 bases from J, the gap between germline ends came to 31 bases. CDR3 amino acids: CATTQTNVGRTVRYGYTF. CDR3 nucleotides: TGTGCCACCACACAGACAAACGTGGGGCGGACAGTCCGCTATGGCTACACCTTC.

The chain combines TRBV27 with TRBJ1-5; D remains ambiguous. V gave up 5 bases and J gave up 2 bases, with 16 bases separating them. Germline CDR1 is MNHEY and CDR2 is SMNVEV (reference sequence). This CDR3 is built from 16 residues. In DNA, the CDR3 is TGTGCCAGCAGTATTTCGGGAGGGTGGGGCAATCAGCCCCAGCATTTT. It codes for CASSISGGWGNQPQHF.

This clonotype has only a few counts. The chain has TRBV7-4 and TRBJ2-1, with D uncertain. The germline V gene has CDR1 SGHVT and CDR2 SQSDAQ. The CDR3 spans 8 residues. The V end was cut by 8 bases, the J end by 15 bases, with 8 bases between. Written as DNA, the CDR3 is TGTGCCAGCCTCCCCGGGTTCTTC. Its translation is CASLPGFF.

This clonotype has a handful of counts. This chain joins TRBV12-3 or TRBV12-4 and TRBJ2-1, with a weak D call TRBD2 (6 bases). CDR3 length: 10 amino acids. Trimming removed 5 bases from V and 10 bases from J, with 6 bases in between. DNA of the CDR3: TGTGCCAGCAGTGGAGGGGAGCAGTTCTTC. Protein sequence: CASSGGEQFF.

A few counts support this clonotype. The rearrangement links TRBV11-2 to TRBJ1-2; D gene uncertain. This CDR3 region has 16 residues. V gave up 5 bases and J gave up 6 bases, with 22 bases separating them. From germline, CDR1 is SGHAT and CDR2 FQNNGV. The CDR3 nucleotides are TGTGCCAGCAGCCCCTCCCCCGGCGATTACTCGGATGGCTACACCTTC. Protein sequence: CASSPSPGDYSDGYTF.

In regard to this clonotype: At one end the junction does not follow the germline gene, possibly because of a read error. The chain combines TRBV20-1 with TRBJ2-3; no definite D call. CDR3 length: 13 residues. Germline V lookup: CDR1 DFQATT, CDR2 SNEGSKA (reference sequence). This chain's CDR3 is CSAIGQATDTRYF. CDR3 in DNA: TGCAGTGCTATCGGGCAGGCAACAGATACGCGGTATTTT.

This clonotype was recorded many times. The chain couples TRBV7-8 to TRBJ2-1; 9 nucleotides line up with TRBD2. The CDR3 covers 15 residues. Germline CDR1 reads SGHVS; CDR2 reads FQNEAQ. J lost 6 bases, V lost 4 bases, and 7 bases had no gene match. CDR3 bases: TGTGCCAGCAGCTGGGGGGCTAGCGGGGTCAATGAGCAGTTCTTC. The encoded protein is CASSWGASGVNEQFF.

CDR3 DNA sequence: TGTGCCAGCAGTGTACTACAGGGTGCTCATGGGGCTTTCTTT. This sequence encodes CASSVLQGAHGAFF. V and J are TRBV12-3 or TRBV12-4 and TRBJ1-1; the D gene is possibly TRBD1 (6 bases). CDR3 length: 14 amino acids. V was trimmed by 5 bases and J by 11 bases, leaving 21 bases between them.

J is TRBJ1-2 and V is TRBV19; D is uncertain. The germline CDR1 and CDR2 sequences are LNHDA and SQIVND (reference sequence). This CDR3 contains 13 residues. V shed 3 bases and J shed 4 bases, with 9 bases lying between them. The CDR3 protein is CASSIQSSYGYTF. DNA for the CDR3: TGTGCCAGTAGTATCCAGAGCTCCTATGGCTACACCTTC. Using reference TRBV19 and TRBJ1-2 for the parts outside the CDR3, the full variable domain is DGGITQSPKYLFRKEGQNVTLSCEQNLNHDAMYWYRQDPGQGLRLIYYSQIVNDFQKGDIAEGYSVSREKKESFPLTVTSAQKNPTAFYLCASSIQSSYGYTFGSGTRLTVV.

The CDR3 loop is CASSTPPEGSTDTQYF. The CDR3 nucleotides are TGTGCCAGCTCCACACCGCCAGAGGGGAGCACAGATACGCAGTATTTT. The chain uses TRBV7-2 and TRBJ2-3; D might be TRBD1 or TRBD2, each matching 5 bases. Germline loops: CDR1 SGHTA, CDR2 FQGNSA. This CDR3 has 16 residues. The V and J ends lost 8 bases and 0 bases respectively, with 18 bases between them.

V is TRBV12-3 or TRBV12-4 and J is TRBJ2-3, with 8 bases matching TRBD2. The CDR3 is made up of 16 amino acids. V lost 1 base, J lost 2 bases, and 5 bases stayed unmatched. CDR3 sequence (DNA): TGTGCCAGCAGTTTAGGATTAGCGGGGTACACAGATACGCAGTATTTT. Translated, it gives CASSLGLAGYTDTQYF.

This clonotype was counted many times. The V gene is TRBV7-2, the J gene TRBJ1-3, with no clear D. Per germline, CDR1 SGHTA and CDR2 FQGNSA. The CDR3 covers 14 residues. With 3 bases removed from V and 0 bases from J, the gap between germline ends came to 6 bases. The CDR3 DNA reads TGTGCCAGCAGCTTCGGGGTCTCTGGAAACACCATATATTTT. Its translation: CASSFGVSGNTIYF.